The clone carrying this T cell receptor beta chain was counted between two and nine times. Antigen unknown. V lost 4 bases to trimming and J lost 2 bases; unmatched junction nucleotides: 5. The CDR3 is made up of 15 amino acids. CDR1 is SGHDT and CDR2 is YYEEEE in the germline V gene. The entry originates in a study of vaccination and CD4 T cells after COVID-19. Overall study context: Testing by nasal swab PCR showed convalescent patients to be SARS-CoV-2 positive; nine were mild and one was severe. Once diagnosed, patients had post-COVID samples drawn a median roughly 100 days later (range 35 to 161).

Specified treatment: approximately nine-day PBMC culture with coronavirus spike peptide pools or control peptides (ViraFEST assay). March to December 2020 was the span of positive PCR dates, which predated US Alpha, Beta and Delta variants. The Oncomine TCR Beta short-read assay sequenced DNA from cultured CD4+ T cells. Genomic DNA was drawn out of CD4+ T cells grown in culture. TCRdb ran MiXCR on the PCR reads and lists one entry per CDR3 protein. The sample contains approximately 10,000 distinct CDR3 sequences, roughly 40% of which appear only once. The clonotype originates from a human donor who had recovered from COVID-19. This rearrangement joins TRBV5-6 to TRBJ1-4, with 7 bases matching TRBD1. Sequenced input: CD4+ T cells from blood, cultured in vitro. The CDR3 loop reads CASSLTTGTNEKLFF. The DNA for the CDR3 is TGTGCCAGCAGCCTTACGACAGGGACTAATGAAAAACTGTTTTTT.